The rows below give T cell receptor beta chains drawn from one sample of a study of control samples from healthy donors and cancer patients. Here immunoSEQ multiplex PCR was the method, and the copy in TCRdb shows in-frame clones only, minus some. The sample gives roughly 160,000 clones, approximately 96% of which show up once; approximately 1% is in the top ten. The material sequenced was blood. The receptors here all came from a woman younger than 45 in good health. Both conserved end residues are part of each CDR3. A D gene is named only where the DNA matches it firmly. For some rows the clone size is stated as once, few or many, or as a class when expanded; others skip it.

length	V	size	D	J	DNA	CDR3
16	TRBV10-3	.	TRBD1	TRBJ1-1	TGTGCCATCAGTGATCGGACAGGGGGAATGAACACTGAAGCTTTCTTT	CAISDRTGGMNTEAFF
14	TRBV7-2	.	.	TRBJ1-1	TGTGCCAGCAGCTACTACAGGGTTGATACTGAAGCTTTCTTT	CASSYYRVDTEAFF
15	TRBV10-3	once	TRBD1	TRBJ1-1	TGTGCCATCAGTGAAGACAGGGTTGTATCCACTGAAGCTTTCTTT	CAISEDRVVSTEAFF
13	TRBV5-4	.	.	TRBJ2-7	TGTGCCAGCAGCTTACAGGGATCCTACGAGCAGTACTTC	CASSLQGSYEQYF
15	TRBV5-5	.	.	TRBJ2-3	TGTGCCAGCAGCCTACGGGTCGGGAACATAGATACGCAGTATTTT	CASSLRVGNIDTQYF
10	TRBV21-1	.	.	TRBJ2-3	TGTGCCAGCAGCACAGATACGCAGTATTTT	CASSTDTQYF
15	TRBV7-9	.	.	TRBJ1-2	TGTGCCAGCAGCCCCTCTTTTACCGGGAAGGAAGGCTACACCTTC	CASSPSFTGKEGYTF
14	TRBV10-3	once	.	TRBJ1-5	TGTGCCATCAGTGCGTCGGGGAGCAATCAGCCCCAGCATTTT	CAISASGSNQPQHF
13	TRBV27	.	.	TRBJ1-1	TGTGCCAGCAGCCCGAGACAGTTAACTGAAGCTTTCTTT	CASSPRQLTEAFF
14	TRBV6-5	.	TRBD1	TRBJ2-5	TGTGCCAGCAGTATAGGGACAGATGAAGAGACCCAGTACTTC	CASSIGTDEETQYF
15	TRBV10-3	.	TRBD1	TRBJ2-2	TGTGCCATCAGTGGAGGACAGGGGGCCACCGGGGAGCTGTTTTTT	CAISGGQGATGELFF
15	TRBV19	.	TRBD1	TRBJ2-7	TGTGCCAGTAGTATAGTCGGGACAGGGGCCTACGAGCAGTACTTC	CASSIVGTGAYEQYF
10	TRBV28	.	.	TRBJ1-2	TGTGCCACTGGGTTGCGGGGCTACACCTTC	CATGLRGYTF
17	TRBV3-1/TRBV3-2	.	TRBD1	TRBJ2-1	TGTGCCAGCACTCGGGAACCGGGACAGGGGACATACAATGAGCAGTTCTTC	CASTREPGQGTYNEQFF
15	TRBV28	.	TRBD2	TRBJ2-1	TGTGCCAGCACCGGGGGGGTACCCAAGATCAATGAGCAGTTCTTC	CASTGGVPKINEQFF
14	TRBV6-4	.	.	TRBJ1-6	TGTGCCAGCAGTCTGGGGACATATAATTCACCCCTCCACTTT	CASSLGTYNSPLHF
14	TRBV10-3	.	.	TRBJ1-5	TGTGCCATCAGTGCCGGGGGTATCGGTCAGCCCCAGCATTTT	CAISAGGIGQPQHF
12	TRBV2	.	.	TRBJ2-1	TGTGCCAGCAGTTTCCGACCGACAGGTCAGTTCTTC	CASSFRPTGQFF
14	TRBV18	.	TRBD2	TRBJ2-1	TGTGCCAGCTCACCGGGACTAGCGCCCAATGAGCAGTTCTTC	CASSPGLAPNEQFF
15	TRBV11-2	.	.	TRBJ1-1	TGTGCCAGCAGCTTAGAGCGGGGGTTCTCCACTGAAGCTTTCTTT	CASSLERGFSTEAFF
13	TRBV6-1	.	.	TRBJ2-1	TGTGCCAGCAGTGATGTCGGATACGATGAGCAGTTCTTC	CASSDVGYDEQFF